Following are 27 T cell receptor beta chains from one sample sequenced in a study of blood T cell repertoires in COVID-19. The table came from immunoSEQ multiplex PCR; TCRdb's copy has only in-frame clones and leaves some out. The data hold roughly 430,000 clones, with about 88% observed a single time. Source material: PBMCs or T cells enriched from blood (not recorded which). These receptors all stem from a woman younger than 35 who had been exposed to COVID-19.

The chain recombines TRBV10-2 with TRBJ2-1; 9 bases line up with TRBD2. This CDR3 contains 14 residues. Trimming cost V 4 bases and J 6 bases; bases outside gene matches: 4. Per the germline V gene, CDR1 is WSHSY and CDR2 is SAAADI. The CDR3 protein is CASSVAGVLNEQFF. Written as DNA, the CDR3 is TGCGCCAGCAGTGTAGCGGGAGTCCTCAATGAGCAGTTCTTC.

The chain uses TRBV28 and TRBJ2-5; 7 bases are shared with TRBD1. This CDR3 has 15 residues. Trimming removed 5 bases from V and 0 bases from J; junction bases left unmatched: 6. From germline, CDR1 is MDHEN and CDR2 SYDVKM. This CDR3 is CASSLSTGYQETQYF. The CDR3 DNA follows: TGTGCCAGCAGTCTCTCGACAGGGTACCAAGAGACCCAGTACTTC.

This chain joins TRBV5-4 and TRBJ1-1, with a possible D match to TRBD1 (5 bases). CDR3 size: 13 residues. Germline CDR1 is SGHNT and CDR2 is YYREEE (reference sequence). Between the trimmed V and J ends, which lost 2 bases and 1 base, there was a span of 6 bases. CDR3 loop: CASSFTGNTEAFF. As DNA, the CDR3 is TGTGCCAGCAGCTTCACAGGGAACACTGAAGCTTTCTTT.

This rearrangement joins TRBV9 to TRBJ2-1, with 10 nucleotides matching TRBD2. The germline V gene has CDR1 SGDLS and CDR2 YYNGEE. This CDR3 region has 16 residues. Germline trimming cut 3 bases from V and 9 bases from J; bases unmatched to any gene: 12. CDR3 loop: CASSGKLSGGAGEQFF. In DNA form, the CDR3 reads TGTGCCAGCAGCGGAAAGCTCAGCGGGGGGGCCGGTGAGCAGTTCTTC.

V and J are TRBV28 and TRBJ2-3; 9 positions match TRBD1. Trimming cost V 7 bases and J 6 bases; bases outside gene matches: 14. The length of the CDR3 is 16 residues. CDR1 MDHEN and CDR2 SYDVKM come from the germline V gene. This CDR3 reads CASTRDRDLSMDTQYF. DNA for the CDR3: TGTGCCAGCACCCGGGACAGGGATTTGAGTATGGATACGCAGTATTTT.

The chain recombines TRBV27 with TRBJ1-4; D is possibly TRBD1 (5 bases). Per the germline V gene, CDR1 is MNHEY and CDR2 is SMNVEV (reference sequence). Trimming pared 5 bases from V and 7 bases from J, leaving 11 bases between. The CDR3 length is 13 residues. The chain's CDR3 is CASSNLQGEKLFF. The DNA for the CDR3 is TGTGCCAGCAGTAACTTGCAGGGTGAAAAACTGTTTTTT.

This chain uses TRBV7-9 with TRBJ1-2; 8 nucleotides align to TRBD1. Per germline, CDR1 SEHNR and CDR2 FQNEAQ (reference sequence). V shed 5 bases, J shed 1 base, and the junction held 6 bases outside the gene matches. The length of the CDR3 is 15 residues. The CDR3 DNA reads TGTGCCAGCAGCCCAAGACAGGGGCGTAACTATGGCTACACCTTC. Translated: CASSPRQGRNYGYTF.

This chain uses TRBV19 with TRBJ2-7; maybe TRBD2 (6 bases). This CDR3 spans 11 amino acids. Germline V lookup: CDR1 LNHDA, CDR2 SQIVND (reference sequence). Trimming took 5 bases from V and 6 from J, leaving 8 bases between them. CDR3 amino acids: CASSRRGEQYF. Written as DNA, the CDR3 is TGTGCCAGTAGTCGGCGGGGCGAGCAGTACTTC.

A single count supports this clone. This rearrangement joins TRBV28 to TRBJ2-7; D uncertain. The germline CDR1 and CDR2 sequences are MDHEN and SYDVKM. V was cut by 4 bases and J by 5 bases, with 15 bases left in between. The CDR3 totals 14 residues. The chain's CDR3 is CASSSVVLGNEQYF. In DNA form, the CDR3 reads TGTGCCAGCAGTTCGGTAGTCTTGGGCAACGAGCAGTACTTC.

The chain uses TRBV29-1 and TRBJ1-2; tentative D call: TRBD1 (5 bases). Looked up from germline, CDR1 is SQVTM and CDR2 is ANQGSEA. The V end was cut by 5 bases, the J end by 6 bases, with 16 bases between. This CDR3 is built from 13 residues. CDR3 bases: TGCAGCGTTCAAGTGGGCACAGGACATGGCTACACCTTC. Translation gives CSVQVGTGHGYTF.

The CDR3 sequence: CASSSASRNEQFF. DNA for the CDR3: TGTGCCAGCAGTTCCGCTAGCCGCAATGAGCAGTTCTTC. This rearrangement joins TRBV28 to TRBJ2-1, with D tentatively TRBD2 (5 bases). Germline lookup yields CDR1 MDHEN and CDR2 SYDVKM. V was shortened by 4 bases and J by 6 bases, with 10 bases between the two germline ends. The CDR3 length is 13 residues.

Concerning this clone: The junction differs from germline at one of its ends, possibly a read error. The chain recombines TRBV7-9 with TRBJ2-1, with a weak D call TRBD2 (5 bases). The CDR3 runs 13 residues. Germline V gene data show CDR1 as SEHNR and CDR2 as FQNEAQ (reference sequence). Here the CDR3 reads CASSPPGNWERFF. The CDR3 nucleotides are TGTGCCAGCAGCCCACCCGGGAATTGGGAGCGGTTCTTC.

This clone was counted a few times. V is TRBV9 and J is TRBJ2-1, with a possible D match to TRBD2 (5 bases). The CDR3 has 17 residues. V lost 3 bases to trimming and J lost 5 bases, with 21 bases between them. Germline-derived CDR1 and CDR2 are SGDLS and YYNGEE. The CDR3 here is CASSELGFPDFDNEQFF. CDR3 DNA sequence: TGTGCCAGCAGCGAACTAGGTTTCCCCGATTTCGACAATGAGCAGTTCTTC.

The V and J genes are TRBV7-2 and TRBJ2-3; 10 nucleotides agree with TRBD2. The CDR3 runs 17 residues. V was clipped by 1 base and J by 5 bases; unmatched bases: 9. Germline assignment: CDR1 SGHTA and CDR2 FQGNSA. This chain's CDR3 is CASSLVPSGGGLDTQYF. The CDR3 region has the DNA TGTGCCAGCAGCTTAGTCCCCAGCGGGGGGGGCTTAGATACGCAGTATTTT. The full variable domain, completed using reference TRBV7-2 and TRBJ2-3, is GAGVSQSPSNKVTEKGKDVELRCDPISGHTALYWYRQSLGQGLEFLIYFQGNSAPDKSGLPSDRFSAERTGGSVSTLTIQRTQQEDSAVYLCASSLVPSGGGLDTQYFGPGTRLTVL.

The chain joins TRBV5-1 to TRBJ2-7, with 7 bases matching TRBD2. With V trimmed by 3 bases and J by 4 bases, 4 bases remained unmatched. Germline V CDR1 and CDR2: SGHRS, YFSETQ. This CDR3 has 13 amino acids. The CDR3 here is CASSWGEGYEQYF. In DNA form, the CDR3 reads TGCGCCAGCAGCTGGGGGGAGGGTTACGAGCAGTACTTC.

V gene TRBV9 combines with J gene TRBJ2-4; 8 bases are shared with TRBD1. This CDR3 has 15 amino acids. Germline trimming cut 0 bases from V and 8 bases from J; bases unmatched to any gene: 7. Per the germline V gene, CDR1 is SGDLS and CDR2 is YYNGEE. For the CDR3, the DNA is TGTGCCAGCAGCGTAGGTGGACAGGGTATCGACATTCAGTACTTC. It specifies CASSVGGQGIDIQYF.

The V gene is TRBV4-3, the J gene TRBJ1-5; no clear D gene. V was clipped by 0 bases and J by 1 base, with 10 bases between them. This CDR3 comprises 16 residues. CDR1 and CDR2 (germline): LGHNA, YSLEER. The CDR3 DNA reads as TGCGCCAGCAGCCAAGAATTGGCGGGAAGCAATCAGCCCCAGCATTTT. Encoded protein: CASSQELAGSNQPQHF.

The rearrangement uses TRBV7-2 and TRBJ1-1; TRBD1 matches 8 bases. There are 15 residues in the CDR3. Germline lookup yields CDR1 SGHTA and CDR2 FQGNSA. The V segment lost 3 bases and the J segment 2 bases; nucleotides outside the gene matches: 5. The CDR3, as DNA: TGTGCCAGCAGCTTCCCGACAGGGGCTAACACTGAAGCTTTCTTT. Amino acids: CASSFPTGANTEAFF. Full variable domain (rest looked up from reference TRBV7-2 and TRBJ1-1): GAGVSQSPSNKVTEKGKDVELRCDPISGHTALYWYRQSLGQGLEFLIYFQGNSAPDKSGLPSDRFSAERTGGSVSTLTIQRTQQEDSAVYLCASSFPTGANTEAFFGQGTRLTVV.

The chain couples TRBV11-3 to TRBJ1-1; possible D gene TRBD1, 5 bases. Trimming took 0 bases from V and 0 from J, leaving 8 bases between them. CDR3 size: 15 residues. Looked up from germline, CDR1 is SGHNT and CDR2 is YENEEA. CDR3 region: CASSLDGGMNTEAFF. The CDR3 bases are TGTGCCAGCAGCTTAGATGGGGGGATGAACACTGAAGCTTTCTTT.

The CDR3 coding sequence is TGTGCCAGCGAATCGGGTCCCTACGAGCAGTACTTC. Protein: CASESGPYEQYF. The chain recombines TRBV28 with TRBJ2-7, with D unresolved. Trimming removed 8 bases from V and 2 bases from J, with 10 bases in between. This CDR3 is 12 amino acids long. Germline V gene data show CDR1 as MDHEN and CDR2 as SYDVKM.

This rearrangement joins TRBV12-3 or TRBV12-4 to TRBJ1-6; D gene ambiguous. V lost 4 bases and J lost 14, with 9 bases in between. This CDR3 region has 11 residues. CDR3 sequence (DNA): TGTGCCAGCAGTTCGGGGTGGGCCCTCCACTTT. Amino acids: CASSSGWALHF.

This clone was recorded once. The genes are TRBV2 and TRBJ1-1; 9 nucleotides agree with TRBD1. Germline V CDR1 and CDR2: SNHLY, FYNNEI. The J segment lost 0 bases and the V segment lost 4 bases, leaving 3 bases of the junction unmatched. This CDR3 is built from 15 residues. The CDR3 protein is CASSGQGVLNTEAFF. In nucleotides, the CDR3 is TGTGCCAGCAGTGGACAGGGGGTCTTGAACACTGAAGCTTTCTTT.

The genes are TRBV11-2 and TRBJ2-5, with a possible D match to TRBD1 (6 bases). The CDR3 length is 15 residues. With 3 bases removed from V and 1 base from J, the gap between germline ends came to 12 bases. CDR1 SGHAT and CDR2 FQNNGV come from the germline V gene. CDR3 DNA: TGTGCCAGCAGCTTGAGCCAAGGGGGCCAAGAGACCCAGTACTTC. This translates into CASSLSQGGQETQYF. The whole variable domain, remainder taken from reference TRBV11-2 and TRBJ2-5, is EAGVAQSPRYKIIEKRQSVAFWCNPISGHATLYWYQQILGQGPKLLIQFQNNGVVDDSQLPKDRFSAERLKGVDSTLKIQPAKLEDSAVYLCASSLSQGGQETQYFGPGTRLLVL.

Here the CDR3 reads CASLKGRGSPDTQYF. The CDR3 DNA reads as TGTGCCAGCCTCAAGGGCAGGGGGTCCCCGGATACGCAGTATTTT. The gene calls are TRBV18 and TRBJ2-3, with TRBD1 matching over 7 bases. The V gene end was trimmed by 8 bases and the J gene end by 6 bases; junction bases not matched to a gene: 14. The CDR3 spans 15 residues. Germline-derived CDR1 and CDR2 are KGHSH and LQKENI.

The chain combines TRBV7-2 with TRBJ1-5; a possible D gene is TRBD1 (6 bases). Germline lookup yields CDR1 SGHTA and CDR2 FQGNSA. Trimming removed 2 bases at V and 2 bases at J, with 16 bases between. This CDR3 spans 17 amino acids. CDR3 sequence: CASSLRGGQGGNQPQHF. In DNA, the CDR3 is TGTGCCAGCAGCTTAAGGGGGGGGCAGGGTGGCAATCAGCCCCAGCATTTT.

CDR3 sequence: CASSPPHGSTGELFF. The CDR3 DNA reads as TGTGCCAGCAGTCCCCCCCATGGGAGCACCGGGGAGCTGTTTTTT. The chain has TRBV27 and TRBJ2-2; a weak D match, TRBD2 (5 bases). The germline V gene has CDR1 MNHEY and CDR2 SMNVEV (reference sequence). The CDR3 consists of 15 residues. Trimming removed 5 bases from V and 4 bases from J, with 14 bases in between.

The rearrangement uses TRBV6-2 or TRBV6-3 and TRBJ2-7; 7 positions agree with TRBD2. After removal of 5 bases from V and 5 bases from J, the junction contained 9 bases not matched to a gene. The CDR3 covers 14 residues. CDR1 is MNHEY and CDR2 is SVGEGT in the germline V gene. The CDR3 is CASSKGGRMNEQYF. The CDR3 DNA reads TGTGCCAGCAGTAAGGGAGGGCGTATGAACGAGCAGTACTTC.